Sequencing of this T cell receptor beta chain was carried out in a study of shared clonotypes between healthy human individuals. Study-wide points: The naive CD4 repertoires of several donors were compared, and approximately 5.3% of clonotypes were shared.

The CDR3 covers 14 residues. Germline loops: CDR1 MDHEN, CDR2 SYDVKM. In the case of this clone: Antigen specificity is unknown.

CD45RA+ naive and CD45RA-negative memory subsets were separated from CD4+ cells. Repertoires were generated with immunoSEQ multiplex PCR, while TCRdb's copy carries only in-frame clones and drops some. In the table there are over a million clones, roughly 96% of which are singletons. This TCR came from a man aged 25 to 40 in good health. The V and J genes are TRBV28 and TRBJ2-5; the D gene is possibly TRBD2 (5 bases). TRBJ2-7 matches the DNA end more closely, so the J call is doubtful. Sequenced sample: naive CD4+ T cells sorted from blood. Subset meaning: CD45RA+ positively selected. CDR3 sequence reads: CATKGRRVPGEQYF. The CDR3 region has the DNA TGTGCCACCAAAGGGAGAAGGGTTCCCGGCGAGCAGTACTTC.